This T cell receptor (beta chain) appears in the sequencing data of a study of blood T cell repertoires in COVID-19. About the research overall: PBMCs, B-cell-depleted T cells, or T cells provided the cDNA or gDNA that made up the material.

Only in-frame clones appear in the TCRdb table, and some are missing; sequencing was by immunoSEQ multiplex PCR. The sample shows approximately 150,000 clones, approximately 89% of them seen only once. V was pared by 2 bases and J by 9 bases, with 4 bases of the junction left unmatched. Per germline, CDR1 SGHTA and CDR2 FQGTGA. The CDR3 contains 14 residues. The sequence derives from a human donor in a cohort sampled during active COVID-19. V is TRBV7-3 and J is TRBJ1-6, with 7 bases that match TRBD1. The material sequenced was peripheral blood. In DNA form, the CDR3 reads TGTGCCAGCAGCTTAGGACAGGTCCGTTCACCCCTCCACTTT. Translating it yields CASSLGQVRSPLHF. The full variable domain, its missing parts supplied by reference TRBV7-3 and TRBJ1-6, is GAGVSQTPSNKVTEKGKYVELRCDPISGHTALYWYRQSLGQGPEFLIYFQGTGAADDSGLPNDRFFAVRPEGSVSTLKIQRTERGDSAVYLCASSLGQVRSPLHFGNGTRLTVT.